Below are 6 T cell receptor beta chains sequenced from a single sample in a study of regulatory T cells in long-lasting Graves disease. Time point: newly diagnosed GD, antithyroid drugs for less than 3 months. From RNA extracted from PBMCs, the TCR library was made. Through Arm-PCR of CDR3 regions and iRepertoire HTBI primers, TCR beta libraries were built. TCRdb reprocessed the multiplex PCR reads with MiXCR, giving one entry per CDR3 protein. The sample records 500,000 or so distinct CDR3 sequences, 12% to 15% being singletons. The data also belong to a second study, concerning T cells in Graves' hyperthyroidism and ophthalmopathy.

Source: peripheral blood mononuclear cells (PBMCs), taken at new diagnosis, from a patient treated with antithyroid drugs. The source is a woman aged 45-60 years with Graves disease.

In its sample, this clonotype was seen many times. The chain uses TRBV2 and TRBJ2-1, with TRBD2 matching 12 bases. The germline gives CDR1 SNHLY, CDR2 FYNNEI. The CDR3 has 17 residues. J lost 10 bases, V lost 3 bases, and 13 bases had no gene match. CDR3 in amino acids: CASSDFGTSGLVSEQFF. Written as DNA, the CDR3 is TGTGCCAGCAGTGATTTTGGGACTAGCGGGTTGGTCAGCGAGCAGTTCTTC.

The genes are TRBV13 and TRBJ2-2; 15 positions match TRBD2. Per the germline V gene, CDR1 is PRHDT and CDR2 is FYEKMQ (reference sequence). J lost 5 bases, V lost 5 bases, and 6 bases had no gene match. The CDR3 contains 17 residues. This CDR3 is CASSRGLAGGPTGELFF. DNA for the CDR3: TGTGCCAGCAGCCGCGGACTAGCGGGAGGGCCTACCGGGGAGCTGTTTTTT.

This clonotype was picked up many times. The rearrangement uses TRBV12-3 or TRBV12-4 and TRBJ1-2, with 9 bases aligning to TRBD1. The length of the CDR3 is 14 residues. Losses at the gene ends were 2 bases for V and 8 bases for J; bases not matched to a gene: 6. In DNA form, the CDR3 reads TGTGCCAGCAGTTTATCACAGGGGGCAAGGGGCTACACCTTC. This encodes CASSLSQGARGYTF.

The table lists this clonotype with many counts. The genes are TRBV5-1 and TRBJ2-3, with TRBD1 identical over 7 bases. The CDR3 consists of 15 residues. Germline CDR1 is SGHRS and CDR2 is YFSETQ. Unmatched junction bases numbered 5, after V lost 4 bases and J lost 0 bases. The CDR3 nucleotides are TGCGCCAGCAGCGGACAGGACTCTAGCACAGATACGCAGTATTTT. Its translation: CASSGQDSSTDTQYF.

The chain couples TRBV5-1 to TRBJ1-1, with 8 bases that match TRBD1. CDR3 size: 17 residues. The trim removed 1 base at V and 6 bases at J, leaving 14 bases unmatched. The germline V gene encodes CDR1 SGHRS and CDR2 YFSETQ. CDR3 residues: CASSLRSQGEVGAEAFF. The CDR3 bases are TGCGCCAGCAGCTTGCGGTCACAGGGGGAAGTTGGCGCTGAAGCTTTCTTT.

The V call is TRBV13, the J call TRBJ1-6; TRBD1 aligns across 7 bases. This CDR3 comprises 15 residues. From germline, CDR1 is PRHDT and CDR2 FYEKMQ (reference sequence). Trimming cost V 5 bases and J 7 bases; bases outside gene matches: 8. The DNA for the CDR3 is TGTGCCAGCAGCGCCGACAGGGTGGGAAATTCACCCCTCCACTTT. Encoded protein: CASSADRVGNSPLHF.